Below, 18 T cell receptor beta chains from the same sample are listed, as sequenced in a study of blood T cell repertoires in COVID-19. TCRdb keeps only in-frame clones here, not all; method: immunoSEQ multiplex PCR. There are over 120,000 clones in the sample; around 86% occur only once, and approximately 4.5% lies in the top ten. Source material: PBMCs or T cells enriched from blood (not recorded which). These TCRs come from a man in his fifties or sixties who had recovered from COVID-19.

The J gene is TRBJ2-3, the V gene TRBV19; 11 nucleotides agree with TRBD2. The CDR3 length is 16 residues. The ends lost 5 bases at V and 3 bases at J; junction bases unmatched: 7. Germline CDR1 is LNHDA and CDR2 is SQIVND (reference sequence). The CDR3 coding sequence is TGTGCCAGTAGTGGAGGGACTAGCGGCACGACAGATACGCAGTATTTT. Amino acids: CASSGGTSGTTDTQYF.

The chain recombines TRBV19 with TRBJ1-1; 12 bases map to TRBD1. V lost 8 bases, J lost 6 bases, and 13 bases stayed unmatched. From germline, CDR1 is LNHDA and CDR2 SQIVND (reference sequence). The CDR3 is 16 amino acids. The CDR3 coding sequence is TGTGCCAGTTTAAAGGGACAGGGGGCAACGGAGGCTGAAGCTTTCTTT. Its protein product is CASLKGQGATEAEAFF.

The chain combines TRBV24-1 with TRBJ2-1; D possibly corresponds to TRBD2 (6 bases). Germline CDR1 reads KGHDR; CDR2 reads SFDVKD. V gave up 4 bases and J gave up 0 bases, with 15 bases separating them. This CDR3 region has 17 residues. DNA of the CDR3: TGTGCCACCAGTGACTCCTTAGCGGAAAGCTCCTACAATGAGCAGTTCTTC. Its translation is CATSDSLAESSYNEQFF.

The chain combines TRBV24-1 with TRBJ1-5, with 8 nucleotides matching TRBD1. This CDR3 is built from 15 residues. CDR1 is KGHDR, CDR2 SFDVKD, per germline. The J segment lost 6 bases and the V segment lost 3 bases, leaving 6 bases of the junction unmatched. The CDR3, as DNA: TGTGCCACCAGTGATCATCGACAGGGGTCTCAGCCCCAGCATTTT. Residues: CATSDHRQGSQPQHF.

The gene calls are TRBV7-9 and TRBJ1-6; 12 bases match TRBD1. There are 15 residues in the CDR3. Trimming took 5 bases from V and 14 from J; bases not matched to a gene: 10. The germline V gene has CDR1 SEHNR and CDR2 FQNEAQ (reference sequence). DNA of the CDR3: TGTGCCAGCAGCCGGACCGGGACAGGGGGCCAAACCCTCCACTTT. Protein: CASSRTGTGGQTLHF.

The J gene is TRBJ1-1, the V gene TRBV9; D is possibly TRBD1 (6 bases). Trimming took 3 bases from V and 4 from J, leaving 16 bases between them. CDR1 and CDR2 from the germline V gene are SGDLS and YYNGEE. This CDR3 has 15 residues. The CDR3: CASSGPGGGATEAFF. DNA for the CDR3: TGTGCCAGCAGCGGCCCAGGAGGGGGGGCCACTGAAGCTTTCTTT.

The rearrangement uses TRBV7-2 and TRBJ1-4; D is unclear. This CDR3 contains 15 residues. The germline V gene has CDR1 SGHTA and CDR2 FQGNSA. V was pared by 5 bases and J by 2 bases, with 12 bases between. The CDR3, as DNA: TGTGCCAGCAGCCAAAGACACCTGACTAATGAAAAACTGTTTTTT. Translated, it gives CASSQRHLTNEKLFF.

V is TRBV2 and J is TRBJ1-6; TRBD1 agrees at 9 bases. Germline-derived CDR1 and CDR2 are SNHLY and FYNNEI. The CDR3 totals 15 residues. Trimming removed 7 bases from V and 8 bases from J; junction bases left unmatched: 9. CDR3 amino acids: CASISSTGGYSPLHF. DNA of the CDR3: TGTGCCAGCATTTCCTCGACAGGGGGTTATTCACCCCTCCACTTT.

This chain uses TRBV2 with TRBJ1-2; 10 nucleotides agree with TRBD1. The junction had 12 bases not matched to a gene; V was cut back by 6 bases and J by 5 bases. The CDR3 sequence is 16 residues long. The germline V gene has CDR1 SNHLY and CDR2 FYNNEI. CDR3 loop: CASSPRRGTGVYGYTF. Here the CDR3 DNA reads TGTGCCAGCAGCCCTAGAAGAGGGACAGGGGTATATGGCTACACCTTC.

The genes are TRBV4-3 and TRBJ1-1; D may be TRBD1 (5 bases). The germline V and J ends were trimmed by 0 bases and 4 bases, with 21 bases remaining between them. This CDR3 is built from 18 residues. Germline values: CDR1 LGHNA, CDR2 YSLEER. In DNA form, the CDR3 reads TGCGCCAGCAGCCAAGATTCATTGAAAAAGGCGGGGCCCACTGAAGCTTTCTTT. The encoded protein is CASSQDSLKKAGPTEAFF.

This clone was seen just once. The chain uses TRBV27 and TRBJ2-7, with 7 bases identical to TRBD2. The length of the CDR3 is 15 residues. The V segment lost 5 bases and the J segment 1 base; nucleotides outside the gene matches: 8. Germline V gene sequence: CDR1 MNHEY, CDR2 SMNVEV (reference sequence). The CDR3 bases are TGTGCCAGCAGTCCCCGGGAGGTAGGTTCCTACGAGCAGTACTTC. This translates into CASSPREVGSYEQYF.

The chain combines TRBV4-1 with TRBJ2-7; no clear D gene. The germline gives CDR1 MGHRA, CDR2 YSYEKL. The CDR3 consists of 14 residues. V was pared by 1 base and J by 0 bases, with 7 bases between. CDR3 nucleotide sequence: TGCGCCAGCAGCCAAGTACAAAGCTCCTACGAGCAGTACTTC. Protein: CASSQVQSSYEQYF.

This chain connects TRBV23-1 to TRBJ2-1, with unresolved D. TRBV23-1 carries the ORF label, with uncertain function. This CDR3 has 16 residues. Between the trimmed V and J ends, which lost 0 bases and 11 bases, there was a span of 20 bases. The chain's CDR3 is CASSQSTGCARWKQFF. In DNA, the CDR3 is TGCGCCAGCAGTCAATCTACTGGCTGTGCTAGGTGGAAGCAGTTCTTC.

V is TRBV18 and J is TRBJ2-5, with D possibly TRBD2 on 5 matching bases. The germline V gene has CDR1 KGHSH and CDR2 LQKENI. The CDR3 has 12 residues. Trimming removed 3 bases from V and 5 bases from J, with 7 bases in between. The CDR3 region is CASSPAGETQYF. Here the CDR3 DNA reads TGTGCCAGCTCACCGGCGGGCGAGACCCAGTACTTC.

The table lists this clone with a count of one. The V and J genes are TRBV7-8 and TRBJ1-5; a possible D gene is TRBD1 (6 bases). CDR3 length: 16 residues. The V end lost 5 bases, the J end lost 3 bases, and 17 bases lay between the germline ends. Germline V CDR1 and CDR2: SGHVS, FQNEAQ. In DNA, the CDR3 is TGTGCCAGCAGCCCGAGGGGGGGCTACCTCAATCAGCCCCAGCATTTT. It codes for CASSPRGGYLNQPQHF.

The table lists this clone with a few counts. This CDR3 reads CASSIQEFYGYTF. CDR3 bases: TGTGCCAGCAGCATACAGGAATTCTATGGCTACACCTTC. The genes are TRBV28 and TRBJ1-2, with D perhaps TRBD1 (5 bases). The ends were cut back, 6 bases at V and 4 bases at J, with 12 bases in the middle. The CDR3 covers 13 residues. Germline values: CDR1 MDHEN, CDR2 SYDVKM.

This chain uses TRBV19 with TRBJ1-4; 12 bases are shared with TRBD1. Germline values: CDR1 LNHDA, CDR2 SQIVND (reference sequence). This CDR3 spans 15 amino acids. V trimming: 8 bases; J trimming: 8 bases; junction bases outside the gene matches: 9. The CDR3: CASVQHGTGGEKLFF. The CDR3 DNA is TGTGCCAGTGTTCAACACGGGACAGGGGGCGAAAAACTGTTTTTT.

This chain connects TRBV24-1 to TRBJ1-2; perhaps TRBD1 as D (5 bases). Germline V lookup: CDR1 KGHDR, CDR2 SFDVKD. CDR3 size: 13 residues. V gave up 4 bases and J gave up 5 bases, with 10 bases separating them. The CDR3 is CATSEGVRYGYTF. DNA for the CDR3: TGTGCCACCAGTGAAGGGGTTCGTTATGGCTACACCTTC.